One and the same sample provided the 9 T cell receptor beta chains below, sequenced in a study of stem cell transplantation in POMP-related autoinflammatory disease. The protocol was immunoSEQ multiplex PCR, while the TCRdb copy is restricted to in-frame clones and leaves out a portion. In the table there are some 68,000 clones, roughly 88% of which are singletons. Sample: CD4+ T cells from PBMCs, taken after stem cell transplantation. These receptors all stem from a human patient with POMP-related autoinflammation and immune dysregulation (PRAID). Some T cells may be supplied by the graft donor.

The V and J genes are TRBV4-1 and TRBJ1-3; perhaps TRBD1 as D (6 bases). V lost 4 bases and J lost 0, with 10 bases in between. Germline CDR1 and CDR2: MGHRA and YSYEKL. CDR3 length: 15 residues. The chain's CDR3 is CASSPRTVSGNTIYF. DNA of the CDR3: TGCGCCAGCAGCCCCCGGACAGTCTCTGGAAACACCATATATTTT.

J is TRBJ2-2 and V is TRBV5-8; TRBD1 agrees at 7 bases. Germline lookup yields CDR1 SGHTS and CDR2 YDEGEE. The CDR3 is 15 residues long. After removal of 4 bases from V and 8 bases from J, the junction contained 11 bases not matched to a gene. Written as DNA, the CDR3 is TGTGCCAGCAGCCCCGGTACAGGGGATCAAGGGGAGCTGTTTTTT. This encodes CASSPGTGDQGELFF. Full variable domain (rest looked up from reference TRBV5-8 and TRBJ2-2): EAGVTQSPTHLIKTRGQQATLRCSPISGHTSVYWYQQALGLGLQFLLWYDEGEERNRGNFPPRFSGRQFPNYSSELNVNALELEDSALYLCASSPGTGDQGELFFGEGSRLTVL.

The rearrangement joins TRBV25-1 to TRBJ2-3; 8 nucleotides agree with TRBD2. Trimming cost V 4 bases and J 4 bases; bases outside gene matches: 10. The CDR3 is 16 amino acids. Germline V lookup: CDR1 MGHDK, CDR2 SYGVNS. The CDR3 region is CASSGGVAGTPDTQYF. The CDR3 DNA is TGTGCCAGCAGTGGAGGGGTAGCGGGAACCCCAGATACGCAGTATTTT.

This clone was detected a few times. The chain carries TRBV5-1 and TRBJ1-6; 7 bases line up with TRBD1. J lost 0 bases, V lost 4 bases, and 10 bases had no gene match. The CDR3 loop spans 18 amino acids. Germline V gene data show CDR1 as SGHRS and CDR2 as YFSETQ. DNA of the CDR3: TGCGCCAGCAGCCCCGGGACAGTGAAGAGCTCCTATAATTCACCCCTCCACTTT. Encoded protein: CASSPGTVKSSYNSPLHF.

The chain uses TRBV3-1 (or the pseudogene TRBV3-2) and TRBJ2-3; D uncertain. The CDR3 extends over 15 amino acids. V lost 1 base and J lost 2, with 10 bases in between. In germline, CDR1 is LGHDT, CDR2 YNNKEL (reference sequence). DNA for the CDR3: TGTGCCAGCAGCCAAGTCCTAGGAGACACAGATACGCAGTATTTT. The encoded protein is CASSQVLGDTDTQYF.

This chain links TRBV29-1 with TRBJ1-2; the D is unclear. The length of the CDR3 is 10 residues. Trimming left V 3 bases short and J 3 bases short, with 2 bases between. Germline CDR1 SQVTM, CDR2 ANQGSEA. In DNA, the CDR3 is TGCAGCGTTGACTACTATGGCTACACCTTC. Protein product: CSVDYYGYTF.

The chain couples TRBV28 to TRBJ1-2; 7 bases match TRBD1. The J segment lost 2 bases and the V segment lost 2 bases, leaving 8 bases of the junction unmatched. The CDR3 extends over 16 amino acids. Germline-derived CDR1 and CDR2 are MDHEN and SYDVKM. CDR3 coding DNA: TGTGCCAGCAGTTTAAGGGAGACAGGGCGGAACTATGGCTACACCTTC. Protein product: CASSLRETGRNYGYTF.

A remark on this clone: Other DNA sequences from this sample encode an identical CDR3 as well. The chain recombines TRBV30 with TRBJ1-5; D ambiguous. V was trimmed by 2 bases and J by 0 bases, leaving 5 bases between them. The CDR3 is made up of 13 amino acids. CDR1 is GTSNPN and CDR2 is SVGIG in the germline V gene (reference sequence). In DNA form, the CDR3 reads TGTGCCTGGAGTCCTAGTAGCAATCAGCCCCAGCATTTT. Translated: CAWSPSSNQPQHF.

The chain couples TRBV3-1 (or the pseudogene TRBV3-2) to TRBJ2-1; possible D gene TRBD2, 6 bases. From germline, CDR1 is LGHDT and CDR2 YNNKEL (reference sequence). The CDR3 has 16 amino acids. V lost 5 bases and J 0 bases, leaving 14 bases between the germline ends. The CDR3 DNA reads TGTGCCAGCAGCATACGAGCGGGTCCCTCCTACAATGAGCAGTTCTTC. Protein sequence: CASSIRAGPSYNEQFF.